The 19 T cell receptor beta chains given below trace back to one sample, sequenced in a study of blood T cell repertoires in COVID-19. The repertoire was sequenced with immunoSEQ multiplex PCR; TCRdb's copy has only in-frame clones and lacks some. This table holds more than 65,000 clones, around 88% found once. Sequencing was performed on peripheral blood. The receptors were gathered from a man in his fifties or sixties with acute or convalescent COVID-19.

The chain joins TRBV7-8 to TRBJ1-5; possibly TRBD1 for D (5 bases). Germline V gene lookup returns CDR1 SGHVS and CDR2 FQNEAQ. This CDR3 region has 15 residues. The V gene lost 4 bases and the J gene lost 9 bases, with 19 bases spanning the gap. In DNA, the CDR3 is TGTGCCAGCAGCTCGGAGGGGACGGGTGATTGGCCCCAGCATTTT. Its protein product is CASSSEGTGDWPQHF.

This rearrangement joins TRBV3-1 (or the pseudogene TRBV3-2) to TRBJ2-1, with D maybe TRBD1 (6 bases). V lost 4 bases and J 2 bases, leaving 6 bases between the germline ends. CDR3 length: 13 amino acids. The germline V gene encodes CDR1 LGHDT and CDR2 YNNKEL (reference sequence). In DNA form, the CDR3 reads TGTGCCAGCAGCCGACAGGCCTACAATGAGCAGTTCTTC. It specifies CASSRQAYNEQFF.

CDR3 amino acids: CASSWEGRGQSHYGYTF. CDR3 nucleotides: TGTGCCAGCAGTTGGGAAGGCAGGGGCCAAAGTCACTATGGCTACACCTTC. The V gene is TRBV2, the J gene TRBJ1-2, with D tentatively TRBD1 (6 bases). Germline V gives CDR1 SNHLY, CDR2 FYNNEI. The CDR3 runs 17 residues. Trimming removed 5 bases at V and 3 bases at J, with 22 bases between.

This clone was recorded only once. The chain links TRBV5-1 to TRBJ1-1, with D perhaps matching TRBD1 (6 bases). Germline V gene lookup returns CDR1 SGHRS and CDR2 YFSETQ. The CDR3 length is 14 residues. V was trimmed by 0 bases and J by 2 bases, leaving 8 bases between them. The CDR3 sequence: CASSLGQVNTEAFF. CDR3 sequence (DNA): TGCGCCAGCAGCTTGGGACAGGTCAACACTGAAGCTTTCTTT.

V usage is TRBV19 and J usage is TRBJ1-4, with a weak D call TRBD1 (6 bases). The CDR3 totals 16 residues. Germline values: CDR1 LNHDA, CDR2 SQIVND (reference sequence). Trimming took off 3 bases at V and 0 bases at J, with 11 bases between the two ends. The CDR3 DNA follows: TGTGCCAGTAGTATTCGGACAGTCGCAACTAATGAAAAACTGTTTTTT. Residues: CASSIRTVATNEKLFF.

This chain connects TRBV5-5 to TRBJ1-4, with 12 nucleotides matching TRBD1. The CDR3 has 19 residues. Trimming took 4 bases from V and 0 from J; bases not matched to a gene: 10. Germline CDR1 and CDR2: SGHKS and YYEKEE (reference sequence). The CDR3 region is CASSTAGTGGFATNEKLFF. The CDR3 DNA follows: TGTGCCAGCAGCACAGCCGGGACAGGGGGCTTTGCAACTAATGAAAAACTGTTTTTT.

The J gene is TRBJ2-3, the V gene TRBV10-2; D possibly corresponds to TRBD2 (7 bases). This CDR3 has 17 residues. V was clipped by 3 bases and J by 0 bases, with 16 bases between them. Germline V gene lookup returns CDR1 WSHSY and CDR2 SAAADI. The CDR3 DNA sequence: TGCGCCAGCAGTGAAAACGGGGGGCTAGTTAGCACAGATACGCAGTATTTT. It is translated as CASSENGGLVSTDTQYF.

The CDR3 reads CASVQDRFSGYTF. The CDR3 nucleotides are TGCGCCAGCGTACAGGACAGGTTTTCTGGCTACACCTTC. The genes are TRBV10-2 and TRBJ1-2, with 7 bases matching TRBD1. J lost 7 bases, V lost 8 bases, and 10 bases had no gene match. The CDR3 is made up of 13 amino acids. Germline assignment: CDR1 WSHSY and CDR2 SAAADI.

The gene calls are TRBV12-3 or TRBV12-4 and TRBJ1-2, with TRBD1 matching 8 bases. Trimming cost V 5 bases and J 7 bases; bases outside gene matches: 0. The CDR3 contains 11 residues. The CDR3 nucleotides are TGTGCCAGCAGTGACAGGGGTGGCTACACCTTC. Protein product: CASSDRGGYTF.

This chain links TRBV4-1 with TRBJ2-5, with D tentatively TRBD2 (5 bases). This CDR3 comprises 18 residues. V was trimmed by 0 bases and J by 3 bases, leaving 20 bases between them. Looked up from germline, CDR1 is MGHRA and CDR2 is YSYEKL. The CDR3 nucleotides read TGCGCCAGCAGCCAAGATCGATTTTTGATCCGGCGGGAAGAGACCCAGTACTTC. This sequence encodes CASSQDRFLIRREETQYF.

The rearrangement links TRBV9 to TRBJ2-5; 7 bases agree with TRBD2. The trim removed 0 bases at V and 6 bases at J, leaving 8 bases unmatched. This CDR3 contains 15 residues. Germline V lookup: CDR1 SGDLS, CDR2 YYNGEE. CDR3 nucleotide sequence: TGTGCCAGCAGCGTAGTCCAGGGAGGGTGGCAGACCCAGTACTTC. Its translation: CASSVVQGGWQTQYF. Full variable domain (missing parts from reference TRBV9 and TRBJ2-5): DSGVTQTPKHLITATGQRVTLRCSPRSGDLSVYWYQQSLDQGLQFLIQYYNGEERAKGNILERFSAQQFPDLHSELNLSSLELGDSALYFCASSVVQGGWQTQYFGPGTRLLVL.

The chain combines TRBV11-3 with TRBJ2-5; 10 bases line up with TRBD1. The CDR3 contains 15 residues. After removal of 4 bases from V and 1 base from J, the junction contained 3 bases not matched to a gene. Germline CDR1 and CDR2: SGHNT and YENEEA. CDR3: CASSSGQGTQETQYF. The CDR3 DNA reads TGTGCCAGCAGCTCGGGACAGGGGACCCAAGAGACCCAGTACTTC.

This chain links TRBV30 with TRBJ1-5; D is unclear. In germline, CDR1 is GTSNPN, CDR2 SVGIG (reference sequence). The CDR3 extends over 14 amino acids. Trimming left V 3 bases short and J 3 bases short, with 12 bases between. The CDR3 loop is CAWSPTGFNQPQHF. CDR3 nucleotides: TGTGCCTGGAGCCCTACGGGATTCAATCAGCCCCAGCATTTT.

The V and J genes are TRBV7-3 and TRBJ2-1, with TRBD1 matching 8 bases. The CDR3 runs to 16 residues. After removal of 5 bases from V and 5 bases from J, the junction contained 11 bases not matched to a gene. The germline V gene encodes CDR1 SGHTA and CDR2 FQGTGA. The CDR3 nucleotides are TGTGCCAGCAGCCGACAGGGGTCTCTCACAAACAATGAGCAGTTCTTC. Its translation is CASSRQGSLTNNEQFF.

The chain recombines TRBV7-2 with TRBJ1-2; no firm D call. The CDR3 sequence is 13 residues long. CDR1 is SGHTA and CDR2 is FQGNSA in the germline V gene. Trimming left V 5 bases short and J 12 bases short, with 19 bases between. CDR3 bases: TGTGCCAGCAGCCCAGTAGAGACTTTTCGGAACACCTTC. Its protein product is CASSPVETFRNTF.

The chain couples TRBV30 to TRBJ1-1; D unresolved. V was clipped by 2 bases and J by 10 bases, with 14 bases between them. CDR3 size: 12 residues. CDR1 and CDR2 (germline): GTSNPN, SVGIG (reference sequence). CDR3 region: CAWSTLSGRAFF. CDR3 nucleotide sequence: TGTGCCTGGAGTACCCTCTCGGGTCGAGCTTTCTTT.

Here the CDR3 DNA reads TGTGCCTGGCTTACAGGGGCGCGGAACACTGAAGCTTTCTTT. Translated: CAWLTGARNTEAFF. The chain couples TRBV30 to TRBJ1-1; TRBD1 aligns across 7 bases. Losses at the gene ends were 5 bases for V and 1 base for J; bases not matched to a gene: 7. The CDR3 sequence is 14 residues long. Germline V lookup: CDR1 GTSNPN, CDR2 SVGIG (reference sequence).

The V call is TRBV18, the J call TRBJ1-5; a weak D match, TRBD1 (6 bases). Deletions cut 6 bases from V and 7 bases from J, with 25 bases between. Germline V gives CDR1 KGHSH, CDR2 LQKENI. The CDR3 is made up of 17 amino acids. This chain's CDR3 is CASSISSGTTTEQPQHF. The CDR3 bases are TGTGCCAGCTCGATAAGTTCCGGGACAACAACCGAACAGCCCCAGCATTTT.

The chain has TRBV10-3 and TRBJ2-2; D is unresolved. The V end was cut by 5 bases, the J end by 7 bases, with 8 bases between. Germline values: CDR1 ENHRY, CDR2 SYGVKD. CDR3 length: 12 residues. The DNA for the CDR3 is TGTGCCATCAGTCCCCTAGTCGGGGAGCTGTTTTTT. Its translation is CAISPLVGELFF.